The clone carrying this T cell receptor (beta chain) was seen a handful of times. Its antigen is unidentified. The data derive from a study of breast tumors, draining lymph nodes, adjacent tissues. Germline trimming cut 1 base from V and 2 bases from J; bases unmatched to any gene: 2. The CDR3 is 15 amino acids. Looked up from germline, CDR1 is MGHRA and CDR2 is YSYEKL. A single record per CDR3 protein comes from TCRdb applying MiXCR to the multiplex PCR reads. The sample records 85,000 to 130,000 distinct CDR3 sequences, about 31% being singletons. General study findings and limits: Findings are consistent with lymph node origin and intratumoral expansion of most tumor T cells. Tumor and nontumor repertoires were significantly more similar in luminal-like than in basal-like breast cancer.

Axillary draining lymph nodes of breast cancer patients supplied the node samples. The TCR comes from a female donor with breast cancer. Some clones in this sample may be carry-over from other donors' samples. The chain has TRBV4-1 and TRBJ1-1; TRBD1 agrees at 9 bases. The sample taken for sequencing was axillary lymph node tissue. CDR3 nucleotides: TGCGCCAGCAGCCAAGGGACAGGGGTAAACACTGAAGCTTTCTTT. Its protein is CASSQGTGVNTEAFF.